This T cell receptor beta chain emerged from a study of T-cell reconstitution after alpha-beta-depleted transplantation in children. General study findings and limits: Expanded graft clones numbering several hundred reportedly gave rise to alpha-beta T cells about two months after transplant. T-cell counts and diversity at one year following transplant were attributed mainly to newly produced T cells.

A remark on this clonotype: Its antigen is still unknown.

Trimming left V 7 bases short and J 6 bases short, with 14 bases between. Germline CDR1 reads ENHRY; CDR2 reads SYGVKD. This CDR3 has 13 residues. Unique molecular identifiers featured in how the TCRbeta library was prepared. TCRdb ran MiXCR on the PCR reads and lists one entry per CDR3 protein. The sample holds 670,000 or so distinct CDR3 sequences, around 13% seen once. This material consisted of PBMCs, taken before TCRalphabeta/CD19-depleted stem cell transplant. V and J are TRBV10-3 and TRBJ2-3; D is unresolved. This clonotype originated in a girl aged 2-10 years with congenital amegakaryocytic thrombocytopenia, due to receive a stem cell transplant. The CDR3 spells CAITPRLSDTQYF. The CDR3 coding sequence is TGTGCCATCACCCCCAGGTTGTCGGATACGCAGTATTTT.